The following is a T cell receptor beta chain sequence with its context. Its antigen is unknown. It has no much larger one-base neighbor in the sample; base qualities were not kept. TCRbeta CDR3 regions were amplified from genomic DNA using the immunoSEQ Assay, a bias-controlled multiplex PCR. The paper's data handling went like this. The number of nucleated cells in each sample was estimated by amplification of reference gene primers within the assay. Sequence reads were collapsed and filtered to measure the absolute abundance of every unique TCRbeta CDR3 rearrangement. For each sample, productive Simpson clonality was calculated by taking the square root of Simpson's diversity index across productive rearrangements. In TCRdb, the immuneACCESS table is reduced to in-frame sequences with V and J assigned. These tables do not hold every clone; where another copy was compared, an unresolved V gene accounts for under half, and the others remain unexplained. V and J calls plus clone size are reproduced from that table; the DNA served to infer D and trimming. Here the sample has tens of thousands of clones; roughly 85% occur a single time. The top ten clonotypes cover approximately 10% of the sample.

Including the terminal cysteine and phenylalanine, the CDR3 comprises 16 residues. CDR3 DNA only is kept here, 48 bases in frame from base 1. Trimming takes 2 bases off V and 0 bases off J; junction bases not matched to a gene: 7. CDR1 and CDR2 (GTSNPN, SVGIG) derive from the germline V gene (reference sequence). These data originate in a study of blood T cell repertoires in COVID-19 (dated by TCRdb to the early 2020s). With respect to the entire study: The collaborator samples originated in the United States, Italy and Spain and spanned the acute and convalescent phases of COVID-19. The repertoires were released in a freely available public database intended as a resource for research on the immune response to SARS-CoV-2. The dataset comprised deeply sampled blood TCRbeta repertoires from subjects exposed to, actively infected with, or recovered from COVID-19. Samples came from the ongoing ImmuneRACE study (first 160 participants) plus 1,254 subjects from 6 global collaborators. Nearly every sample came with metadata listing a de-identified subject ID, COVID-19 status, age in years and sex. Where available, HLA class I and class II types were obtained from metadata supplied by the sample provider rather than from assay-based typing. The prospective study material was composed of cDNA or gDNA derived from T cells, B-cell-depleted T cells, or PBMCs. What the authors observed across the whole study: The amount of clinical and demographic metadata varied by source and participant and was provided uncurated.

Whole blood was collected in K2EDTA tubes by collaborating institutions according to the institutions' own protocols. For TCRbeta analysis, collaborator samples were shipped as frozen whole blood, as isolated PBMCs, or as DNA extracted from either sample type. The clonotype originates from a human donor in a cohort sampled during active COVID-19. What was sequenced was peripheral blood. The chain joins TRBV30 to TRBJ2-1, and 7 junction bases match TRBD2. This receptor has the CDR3 CAWSNPKRGSYNEQFF. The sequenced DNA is TGTGCCTGGAGTAACCCAAAGCGGGGCTCCTACAATGAGCAGTTCTTC.